This record looks at one T cell receptor (beta chain) sequence and its context. Antigen unknown. Samples each yielded at least 5 micrograms of total RNA. The CDR3 contains 14 residues. CDR1 is SQVTM and CDR2 is ANQGSEA in the germline V gene. V lost 7 bases, J lost 5 bases, and 10 bases stayed unmatched. A sample-barcoded 5' primer and a J-beta primer mix were used in a second PCR of about 7 to 12 cycles. TCRdb analysed the 5' RACE reads with MiXCR anew, one entry per CDR3 protein. The sample includes approximately 1,700,000 distinct CDR3 sequences, around 40% of them seen just once. This specimen belongs to a study of blood T cells in healthy people across ages. Study-wide results and caveats: Older age coincided with a roughly linear decline in TCR beta diversity per million T cells.

This chain links TRBV29-1 with TRBJ2-1; 8 bases line up with TRBD2. The sequenced sample consisted of blood. The clonotype was recovered from a human donor in good health. The chain's CDR3 is CSARTGLEDNEQFF. The CDR3 nucleotides are TGCAGCGCCCGGACGGGACTAGAAGACAATGAGCAGTTCTTC.